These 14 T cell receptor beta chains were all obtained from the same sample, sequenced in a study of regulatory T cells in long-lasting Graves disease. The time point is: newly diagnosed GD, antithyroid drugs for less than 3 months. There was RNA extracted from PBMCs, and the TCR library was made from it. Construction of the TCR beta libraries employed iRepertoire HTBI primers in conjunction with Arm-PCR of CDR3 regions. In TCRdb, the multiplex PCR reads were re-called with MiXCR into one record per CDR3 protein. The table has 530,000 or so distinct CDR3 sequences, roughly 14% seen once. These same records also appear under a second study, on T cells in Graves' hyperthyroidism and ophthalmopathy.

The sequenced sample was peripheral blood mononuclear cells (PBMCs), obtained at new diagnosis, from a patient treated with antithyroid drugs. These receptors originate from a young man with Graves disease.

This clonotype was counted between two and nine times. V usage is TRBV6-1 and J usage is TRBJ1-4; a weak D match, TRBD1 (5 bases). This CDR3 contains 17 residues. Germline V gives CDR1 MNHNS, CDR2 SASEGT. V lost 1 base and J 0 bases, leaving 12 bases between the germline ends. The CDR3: CASSEDGHYATNEKLFF. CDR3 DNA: TGTGCCAGCAGTGAAGATGGACACTACGCAACTAATGAAAAACTGTTTTTT.

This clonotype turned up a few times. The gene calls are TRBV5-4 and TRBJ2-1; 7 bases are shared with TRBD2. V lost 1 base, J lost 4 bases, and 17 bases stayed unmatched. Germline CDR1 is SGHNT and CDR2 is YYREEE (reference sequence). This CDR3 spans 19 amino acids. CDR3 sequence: CASSLSVTSGLAGYNEQFF. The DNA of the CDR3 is TGTGCCAGCAGCTTGTCGGTAACGTCTGGTTTAGCGGGTTACAATGAGCAGTTCTTC.

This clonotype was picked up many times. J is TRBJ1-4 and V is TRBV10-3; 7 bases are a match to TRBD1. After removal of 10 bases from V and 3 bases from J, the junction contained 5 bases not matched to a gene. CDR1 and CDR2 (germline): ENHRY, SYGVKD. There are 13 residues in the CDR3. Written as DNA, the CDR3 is TGTGCCACCCGGGACAGCCCTAATGAAAAACTGTTTTTT. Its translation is CATRDSPNEKLFF.

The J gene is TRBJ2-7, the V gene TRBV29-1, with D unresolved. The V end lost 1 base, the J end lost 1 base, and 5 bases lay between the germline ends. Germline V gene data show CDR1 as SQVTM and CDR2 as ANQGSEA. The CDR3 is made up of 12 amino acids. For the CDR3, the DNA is TGCAGCGTTGAAGCGGAATCCTACGAGCAGTACTTC. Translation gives CSVEAESYEQYF.

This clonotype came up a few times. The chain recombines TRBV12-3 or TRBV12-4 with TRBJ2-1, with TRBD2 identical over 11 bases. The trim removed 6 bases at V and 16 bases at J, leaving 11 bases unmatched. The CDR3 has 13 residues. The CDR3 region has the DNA TGTGCCAGCAGGCCAACTAGCGGGGGTGAAAATTTCTTC. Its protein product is CASRPTSGGENFF.

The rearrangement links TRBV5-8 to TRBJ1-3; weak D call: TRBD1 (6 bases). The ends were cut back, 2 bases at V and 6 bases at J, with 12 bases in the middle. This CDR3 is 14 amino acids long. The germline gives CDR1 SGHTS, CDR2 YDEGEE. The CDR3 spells CASSFRTVENTIYF. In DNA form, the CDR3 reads TGTGCCAGCAGCTTTCGGACAGTTGAAAACACCATATATTTT.

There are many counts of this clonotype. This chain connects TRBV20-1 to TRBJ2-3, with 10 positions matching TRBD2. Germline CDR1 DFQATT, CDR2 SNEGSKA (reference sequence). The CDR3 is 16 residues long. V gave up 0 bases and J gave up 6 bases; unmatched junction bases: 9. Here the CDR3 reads CSARDMFASGSDTQYF. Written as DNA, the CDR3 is TGCAGTGCTAGAGATATGTTCGCTAGCGGGAGCGATACGCAGTATTTT.

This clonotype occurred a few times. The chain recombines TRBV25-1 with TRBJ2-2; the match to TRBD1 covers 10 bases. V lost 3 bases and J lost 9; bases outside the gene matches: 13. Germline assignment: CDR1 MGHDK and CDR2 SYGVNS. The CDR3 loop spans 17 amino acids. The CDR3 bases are TGTGCCAGCAGTGACACCGGGACAGGGGTCCTTGGCCGGGAGCTGTTTTTT. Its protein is CASSDTGTGVLGRELFF.

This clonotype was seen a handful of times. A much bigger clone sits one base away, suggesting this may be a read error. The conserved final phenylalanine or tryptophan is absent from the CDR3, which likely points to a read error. CDR3 bases: TGTGCCAGCAGTTACTCTCGGACAGGGAAAAGCTACACCCTC. Translating gives CASSYSRTGKSYTL. The chain joins TRBV6-2 or TRBV6-3 to TRBJ1-2; 8 nucleotides line up with TRBD1. CDR1 MNHEY and CDR2 SVGEGT come from the germline V gene. The CDR3 runs 14 residues. V was clipped by 0 bases and J by 9 bases; unmatched bases: 6.

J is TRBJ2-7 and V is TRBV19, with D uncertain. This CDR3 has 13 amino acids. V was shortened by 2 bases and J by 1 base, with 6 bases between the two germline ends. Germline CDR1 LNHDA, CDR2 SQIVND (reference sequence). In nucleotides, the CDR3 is TGTGCCAGTAGTATAAAACAGTCCTACGAGCAGTACTTC. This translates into CASSIKQSYEQYF.

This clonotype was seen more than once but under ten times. CDR3 protein: CSVDSVEKDTQYF. The CDR3 DNA reads TGCAGCGTTGATTCTGTGGAGAAAGATACGCAGTATTTT. The V gene is TRBV29-1, the J gene TRBJ2-3, with D unclear. Per the germline V gene, CDR1 is SQVTM and CDR2 is ANQGSEA. The V gene lost 3 bases and the J gene lost 5 bases, with 12 bases spanning the gap. This CDR3 has 13 residues.

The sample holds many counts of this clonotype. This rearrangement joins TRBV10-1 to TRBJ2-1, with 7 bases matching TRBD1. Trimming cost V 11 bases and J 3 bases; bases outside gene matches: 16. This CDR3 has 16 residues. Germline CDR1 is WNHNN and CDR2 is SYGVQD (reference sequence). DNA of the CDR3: TGCGCCTCTGGCCGGGACAGTGCCATCCTCTACAATGAGCAGTTCTTC. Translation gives CASGRDSAILYNEQFF.

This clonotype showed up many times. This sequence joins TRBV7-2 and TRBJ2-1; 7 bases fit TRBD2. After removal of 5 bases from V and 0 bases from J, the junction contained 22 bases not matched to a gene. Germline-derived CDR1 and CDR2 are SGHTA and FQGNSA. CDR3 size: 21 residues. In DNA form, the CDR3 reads TGTGCCAGCAGCCGCCACGCAGCGGGAAACCTCCTCCCAAGCTCCTACAATGAGCAGTTCTTC. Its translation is CASSRHAAGNLLPSSYNEQFF.

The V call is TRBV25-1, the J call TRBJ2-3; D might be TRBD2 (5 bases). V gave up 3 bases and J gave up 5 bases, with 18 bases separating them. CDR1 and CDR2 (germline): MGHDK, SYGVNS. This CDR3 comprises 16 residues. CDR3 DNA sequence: TGTGCCAGCAGTGATACTGGGGTGGGAGAGGTAGATACGCAGTATTTT. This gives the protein CASSDTGVGEVDTQYF.